The sequence of this T cell receptor beta chain was determined in a study of identical twins (dated by TCRdb to 2016 to 2017). In terms of the full investigation: To test whether fetal clonotypes persist, this study deep-sequenced TCR alpha and beta repertoires from monozygotic twins, from unrelated adults of various ages, and from cord blood. To rule out contamination, the twin experiments were replicated at different times with different library preparation protocols. Study-level results and caveats: Because the same donors could not be followed over many years, the conclusions relied on cross-sectional statistical analysis. Out-of-frame TCR alpha sharing in monozygotic twins was systematically underestimated by recombination models, whereas sharing between unrelated individuals was in agreement with the recombination models. Fewer insertions were carried by abundant cord blood beta clonotypes; a weaker similar trend was observed in young adult naive repertoires, while no such trend was observed in memory repertoires. Compared with coincidental sharing between unrelated individuals, out-of-frame TCR alpha sequences shared between twins had an excess of sequences with low generation probability. Excess twin sharing in beta out-of-frame sequences was weaker because fewer shared sequences lowered the signal-to-noise ratio. Zero-insertion analyses could be partly confounded by invariant T cells such as MAIT and iNKT, though diverse VJ usage argued against such confounding for most clonotypes.

The library relied on 5' RACE. Reads for this sample came from an Illumina HiSeq 2000. Template switching added a universal primer binding site, and the final cDNA carried a unique molecular identifier that allowed TCR cDNA molecules to be counted accurately. Specific primers in the conserved constant-segment region were used to synthesize first-strand cDNA for the TCR alpha and beta chains. To control for contamination, every cDNA library carried two barcodes: a SMART-Mk sample barcode plus Illumina barcodes. Two successive PCR steps introduced TruSeq adapter sequences along with Illumina sample barcodes. The Illumina HiSeq platform was used with custom primers to sequence TCR alpha and beta cDNA libraries. The source study handled its data this way. MiGEC processed the raw reads to extract unique molecular identifiers, while MiXCR was used to determine the CDR3 positions. For each individual, recombination models were inferred using an EM algorithm with the repgenHMM and IGoR tools. The analysis of shared clonotypes was done with the tcR package in R, with sharing normalized by the product of cloneset sizes. To study raw recombination free of thymic and clonal selection effects, out-of-frame nonproductive sequences were analyzed. TCRdb passed the public sequencing reads through fastp at Q25 and MiXCR, retaining productive beta sequences. Every entry covers one CDR3 protein and lists the most common genes and DNA from its rows. It is TCRdb's table, rather than the study itself, that gives the V and J calls and clone size. This sample holds about 920,000 distinct CDR3 sequences; approximately 13% were observed only once. Jointly, the top ten make up roughly 1.5% of the sample.

Only healthy Caucasian donors were included. The twin cohort consisted of three pairs of female monozygotic twins, all aged roughly 18 to 30 years. Peripheral blood mononuclear cells were used as the source from which RNA for TCR libraries was isolated. About this clonotype: Its antigen has not been determined. No much larger clonotype is one base removed from it; base qualities were not supplied.

According to the germline V gene, CDR1 reads ENHRY and CDR2 reads SYGVKD. The CDR3 runs 14 amino acids, cysteine and phenylalanine included. Of the read, only the CDR3 DNA is kept; its 42 bases are in frame from base 1. V is cut back by 5 bases and J by 7 bases, with 9 bases in the junction unmatched. A further study also used this sample, focusing on yellow fever vaccine responses in identical twins. From the second report: The T cell response to vaccination in identical twins was reported by the authors to appear partly convergent and partly personalized. In identical twins, the study followed T cell clones that responded to the vaccine with precision.

The sequence was obtained from a woman younger than 35 in good health. Here the chain combines TRBV10-3 and TRBJ2-7; 9 junctional bases match TRBD1. Material for sequencing was PBMCs. The CDR3 region: CAISWDREAGEQYF. In nucleotide form, the sequence is TGTGCCATCAGTTGGGACAGGGAAGCAGGAGAGCAGTACTTC.